The clone carrying this T cell receptor beta chain was seen a few times. Its antigen remains unknown. This sample stems from a study of post-analysis software for immune sequencing data. The overall study: Several disease courses (relapsing-remitting, secondary progressive and progressive-relapsing) of multiple sclerosis were included. Study conclusions and caveats: The study found significantly lower normalized Chao1 diversity in multiple sclerosis patients than in controls. When the samples were clustered directly with F measure, those that had been prepared in the same batch showed strong co-clustering. Patients had higher frequencies than controls of roughly five TRBV segments, including TRBV5-6, TRBV5-1 and TRBV20-1.

Unique molecular identifiers were present in the TCR beta cDNA libraries. The authors obtained roughly 550,000 cDNA molecules from approximately 1 to 10 million T cells. Each CDR3 protein is one row after TCRdb ran MiXCR on the PCR reads. The repertoire consists of 700,000 to 800,000 distinct CDR3 sequences, with 30% occurring once and the leading ten covering roughly 0.54%. Germline V lookup: CDR1 SEHNR, CDR2 FQNEAQ (reference sequence). V was shortened by 1 base and J by 8 bases, with 11 bases between the two germline ends. The CDR3 sequence is 14 residues long. Sequencing input: blood. This clonotype was sampled from a girl aged 5 to 17 with multiple sclerosis. The V gene is TRBV7-9, the J gene TRBJ1-4; no firm D call. DNA of the CDR3: TGTGCCAGCAGCTTAGGGGAATTGGGCGAAAAACTGTTTTTT. It encodes CASSLGELGEKLFF.